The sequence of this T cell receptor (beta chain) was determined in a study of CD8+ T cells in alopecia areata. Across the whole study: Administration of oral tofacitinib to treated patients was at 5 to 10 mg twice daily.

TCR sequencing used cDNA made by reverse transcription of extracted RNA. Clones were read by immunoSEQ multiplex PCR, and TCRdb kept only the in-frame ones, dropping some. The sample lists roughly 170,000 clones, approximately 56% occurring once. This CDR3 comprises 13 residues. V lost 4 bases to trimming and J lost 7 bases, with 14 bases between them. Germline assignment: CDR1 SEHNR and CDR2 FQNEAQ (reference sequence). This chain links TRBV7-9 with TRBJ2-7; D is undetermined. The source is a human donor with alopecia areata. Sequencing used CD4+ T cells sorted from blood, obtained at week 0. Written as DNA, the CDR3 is TGTGCCAGCAGCTCAAGGCCGAGTGGGGAGCAGTACTTC. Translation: CASSSRPSGEQYF.